The 26 T cell receptor beta chains below were found in one sample sequenced in a study of spatial heterogeneity in lung cancer. Time point in this sample: sample taken at primary tumor resection. In each case, whole RNA from tumor, nontumor lung or frozen PBMC was sequenced unsorted. TCRdb itself ran the 5' RACE reads through MiXCR, one entry per CDR3 protein. This table has more than 80,000 distinct CDR3 sequences, roughly 12% appearing once. Material: PBMCs, obtained at surgery. The receptors come from a male donor with early-stage non-small cell lung cancer.

The chain is built from TRBV3-1 and TRBJ2-7; 15 bases are a match to TRBD2. Per the germline V gene, CDR1 is LGHDT and CDR2 is YNNKEL (reference sequence). The CDR3 contains 15 residues. V was clipped by 4 bases and J by 6 bases; unmatched bases: 4. The CDR3 loop is CASSPGLAGGIEQYF. CDR3 nucleotides: TGTGCCAGCAGCCCCGGACTAGCGGGAGGGATCGAGCAGTACTTC.

This chain uses TRBV7-3 with TRBJ2-1; a weak D match, TRBD2 (5 bases). The CDR3 has 15 amino acids. V lost 5 bases to trimming and J lost 2 bases, with 13 bases between them. Per germline, CDR1 SGHTA and CDR2 FQGTGA. The CDR3 DNA is TGTGCCAGCAGCCAGGTGCTCGGGACCTACAATGAGCAGTTCTTC. This translates into CASSQVLGTYNEQFF.

This clonotype was seen many times. The rearrangement joins TRBV5-5 to TRBJ2-1; 7 bases are a match to TRBD2. V shed 4 bases and J 10 bases; nucleotides not matched to a gene: 8. Germline V gene lookup returns CDR1 SGHKS and CDR2 YYEKEE (reference sequence). There are 13 residues in the CDR3. CDR3 nucleotide sequence: TGTGCCAGCAGCGTCACTAGCGAACCAGAGCAGTTCTTC. This codes for CASSVTSEPEQFF. Full variable domain (remainder filled in from reference TRBV5-5 and TRBJ2-1): DAGVTQSPTHLIKTRGQQVTLRCSPISGHKSVSWYQQVLGQGPQFIFQYYEKEERGRGNFPDRFSARQFPNYSSELNVNALLLGDSALYLCASSVTSEPEQFFGPGTRLTVL.

This chain links TRBV9 with TRBJ1-6; no firm D call. The V and J ends lost 0 bases and 8 bases respectively, with 12 bases between them. The germline V gene encodes CDR1 SGDLS and CDR2 YYNGEE. CDR3 size: 15 residues. CDR3 nucleotides: TGTGCCAGCAGCGTAGACGGAGCCGCTTATTCACCCCTCCACTTT. This encodes CASSVDGAAYSPLHF.

This clonotype has a handful of counts. V usage is TRBV9 and J usage is TRBJ2-5; no clear D gene. In germline, CDR1 is SGDLS, CDR2 YYNGEE. Trimming cost V 0 bases and J 5 bases, with 8 bases left between them. The CDR3 length is 13 residues. The CDR3 nucleotides read TGTGCCAGCAGCGTAGACGAGGCCGAGACCCAGTACTTC. Its translation is CASSVDEAETQYF.

J is TRBJ2-7 and V is TRBV7-9; 8 bases line up with TRBD1. V lost 3 bases and J lost 5; bases outside the gene matches: 9. The length of the CDR3 is 15 residues. CDR1 SEHNR and CDR2 FQNEAQ come from the germline V gene (reference sequence). In nucleotides, the CDR3 is TGTGCCAGCAGCTTCCCTCTGACAGGGGCCCACGAGCAGTACTTC. Amino acids: CASSFPLTGAHEQYF.

This clonotype showed up many times. The chain combines TRBV20-1 with TRBJ2-1, with 7 bases identical to TRBD1. Losses at the gene ends were 6 bases for V and 5 bases for J; bases not matched to a gene: 10. Germline V lookup: CDR1 DFQATT, CDR2 SNEGSKA (reference sequence). CDR3 length: 14 residues. The CDR3: CSALNGQVNNEQFF. The CDR3 DNA reads TGCAGTGCCTTAAACGGACAGGTAAACAATGAGCAGTTCTTC.

The J gene is TRBJ2-5, the V gene TRBV11-2; TRBD2 aligns across 11 bases. The CDR3 is 16 amino acids. In germline, CDR1 is SGHAT, CDR2 FQNNGV. The V and J ends lost 2 bases and 2 bases, in that order; junction bases with no gene match: 4. Here the CDR3 reads CASSLRVAGGQETQYF. The CDR3, as DNA: TGTGCCAGCAGCTTACGAGTAGCGGGGGGGCAAGAGACCCAGTACTTC.

This clonotype was detected many times. The chain carries TRBV28 and TRBJ1-1; 8 nucleotides agree with TRBD1. The junction had 16 bases not matched to a gene; V was cut back by 5 bases and J by 5 bases. The CDR3 loop spans 17 amino acids. Germline CDR1 and CDR2: MDHEN and SYDVKM. The CDR3 DNA sequence: TGTGCCAGCAGTCCCCCTTTGGCAGGGGGCGCTTCGACTGAAGCTTTCTTT. This gives the protein CASSPPLAGGASTEAFF.

The chain links TRBV20-1 to TRBJ2-7; D call uncertain. In germline, CDR1 is DFQATT, CDR2 SNEGSKA (reference sequence). V lost 1 base, J lost 5 bases, and 9 bases lay in between. The CDR3 consists of 12 residues. Written as DNA, the CDR3 is TGCAGTGCTAGAGTGGTCAGCGACGAGCAGTACTTC. It encodes CSARVVSDEQYF.

V and J are TRBV5-1 and TRBJ2-7; 11 bases match TRBD2. The CDR3 contains 17 residues. The J segment lost 3 bases and the V segment lost 2 bases, leaving 10 bases of the junction unmatched. CDR1 is SGHRS, CDR2 YFSETQ, per germline. DNA for the CDR3: TGCGCCAGCAGCTTATTAGCGACTAGCGGGGAAAACTACGAGCAGTACTTC. This codes for CASSLLATSGENYEQYF.

This chain links TRBV30 with TRBJ2-5; a weak D match, TRBD1 (6 bases). Germline loops: CDR1 GTSNPN, CDR2 SVGIG (reference sequence). Trimming left V 5 bases short and J 7 bases short, with 14 bases between. The CDR3 runs 12 residues. The CDR3, as DNA: TGTGCCTGGGGCAGGGGTTCGGGGACCCAGTACTTC. The encoded protein is CAWGRGSGTQYF.

This clonotype was found a few times. The chain recombines TRBV2 with TRBJ2-7; no clear D. From germline, CDR1 is SNHLY and CDR2 FYNNEI. The CDR3 has 11 residues. Trimming took 2 bases from V and 5 from J, leaving 4 bases between them. In DNA, the CDR3 is TGTGCCAGCAGTGAACAGCACGAGCAGTACTTC. Protein: CASSEQHEQYF.

Only a few counts were recorded for this clonotype. The chain is built from TRBV12-3 or TRBV12-4 and TRBJ1-2; D is unclear. This CDR3 region has 13 residues. V lost 0 bases and J lost 2, with 4 bases in between. The CDR3: CASSLARNYGYTF. The CDR3 DNA sequence: TGTGCCAGCAGTTTAGCTAGAAACTATGGCTACACCTTC.

The chain employs TRBV27 and TRBJ1-5; no clear D gene. The CDR3 consists of 12 residues. Per the germline V gene, CDR1 is MNHEY and CDR2 is SMNVEV (reference sequence). The CDR3 DNA reads as TGTAATCCTACAAGCGCGGATCAGCCCCAGCATTTT. Translating it yields CNPTSADQPQHF.

This clonotype was seen more than once but under ten times. This rearrangement joins TRBV7-2 to TRBJ1-5; TRBD1 is a possible D gene (5 bases). The CDR3 is 15 residues long. CDR1 and CDR2 from the germline V gene are SGHTA and FQGNSA. The V end lost 2 bases, the J end lost 6 bases, and 14 bases lay between the germline ends. The CDR3, as DNA: TGTGCCAGCAGCTTATTCCTGGGGCGCTTTCAGCCCCAGCATTTT. Translation: CASSLFLGRFQPQHF.

In this sample, this clonotype turned up a few times. This chain joins TRBV12-3 or TRBV12-4 and TRBJ1-4; D possibly corresponds to TRBD1 (5 bases). The CDR3 is 15 amino acids. V was pared by 4 bases and J by 5 bases, with 14 bases between. Here the CDR3 DNA reads TGTGCCAGCAGTTCCTGGGACGGAAGAAATGAAAAACTGTTTTTT. Translating gives CASSSWDGRNEKLFF.

This clonotype has at least ten counts. The V call is TRBV29-1, the J call TRBJ2-1, with a tentative D call TRBD2 (5 bases). This CDR3 comprises 13 residues. From germline, CDR1 is SQVTM and CDR2 ANQGSEA. Trimming removed 2 bases from V and 4 bases from J, with 9 bases in between. The CDR3 loop reads CSVESPGYNEQFF. Written as DNA, the CDR3 is TGCAGCGTTGAATCTCCGGGGTACAATGAGCAGTTCTTC.

V usage is TRBV3-1 and J usage is TRBJ1-2, with D perhaps TRBD1 (5 bases). The CDR3 contains 13 residues. The V gene's germline CDR1 is LGHDT and CDR2 YNNKEL (reference sequence). Trimming stripped 3 bases from V and 5 bases from J, with 10 bases between. The CDR3: CASSQGTDYGYTF. CDR3 in DNA: TGTGCCAGCAGCCAGGGGACCGATTATGGCTACACCTTC.

This clonotype was observed a few times. J is TRBJ2-2 and V is TRBV5-4; weak D call: TRBD2 (5 bases). Between the trimmed V and J ends, which lost 4 bases and 4 bases, there was a span of 17 bases. The CDR3 consists of 16 residues. CDR1 is SGHNT, CDR2 YYREEE, per germline (reference sequence). CDR3 DNA: TGTGCCAGCAGCAAGCCGGGATTCCCGGCCACCGGGGAGCTGTTTTTT. This gives the protein CASSKPGFPATGELFF.

This clonotype was seen repeatedly, ten times or more. This rearrangement joins TRBV7-9 to TRBJ1-2; no clear D gene. Germline assignment: CDR1 SEHNR and CDR2 FQNEAQ (reference sequence). This CDR3 is 12 amino acids long. With 2 bases removed from V and 3 bases from J, the gap between germline ends came to 4 bases. Here the CDR3 reads CASSLLDYGYTF. CDR3 sequence (DNA): TGTGCCAGCAGCTTACTGGACTATGGCTACACCTTC.

The chain employs TRBV5-1 and TRBJ1-1; a possible D gene is TRBD1 (5 bases). In germline, CDR1 is SGHRS, CDR2 YFSETQ. Trimming left V 0 bases short and J 4 bases short, with 13 bases between. The CDR3 loop spans 15 amino acids. CDR3 amino acids: CASSLVMGEGTEAFF. The CDR3 DNA follows: TGCGCCAGCAGCTTGGTGATGGGGGAGGGCACTGAAGCTTTCTTT.

This clonotype appeared once. The chain carries TRBV7-2 and TRBJ2-5; 7 positions match TRBD2. The CDR3 extends over 15 amino acids. With V trimmed by 1 base and J by 5 bases, 7 bases remained unmatched. Germline V gene lookup returns CDR1 SGHTA and CDR2 FQGNSA. CDR3 amino acids: CASSLDGRIVETQYF. Written as DNA, the CDR3 is TGTGCCAGCAGCTTAGACGGGAGGATTGTGGAGACCCAGTACTTC.

A few counts support this clonotype. V and J are TRBV20-1 and TRBJ1-1, with 7 bases matching TRBD1. The CDR3 is made up of 12 amino acids. In germline, CDR1 is DFQATT, CDR2 SNEGSKA (reference sequence). J lost 6 bases, V lost 4 bases, and 5 bases had no gene match. The chain's CDR3 is CSAKTGNAEAFF. As DNA, the CDR3 is TGCAGTGCTAAGACAGGGAATGCTGAAGCTTTCTTT.

V usage is TRBV7-9 and J usage is TRBJ2-1; D perhaps matches TRBD2 (5 bases). Germline CDR1 reads SEHNR; CDR2 reads FQNEAQ (reference sequence). This CDR3 contains 13 residues. The CDR3 loop is CASVGDSYNEQFF. As DNA, the CDR3 is TGTGCGAGCGTCGGGGACTCCTACAATGAGCAGTTCTTC.

This clonotype was seen ten or more times. The V gene is TRBV7-2, the J gene TRBJ1-4; the D gene is possibly TRBD1 (5 bases). The CDR3 is 15 residues long. Germline CDR1 is SGHTA and CDR2 is FQGNSA. V lost 3 bases and J lost 2, with 10 bases in between. CDR3 bases: TGTGCCAGCAGCTTTTCGGGGCCGACTAATGAAAAACTGTTTTTT. As protein: CASSFSGPTNEKLFF.